The 30 T cell receptor beta chains reported below all come from one sample, sequenced in a study of shared clonotypes between healthy human individuals (TCRdb year 2020). Libraries were prepared through the immunoSEQ multiplex PCR assay. Drawn from immuneACCESS, this table holds only the in-frame rearrangements with V and J called that TCRdb kept. Clones are partly lost; checked studies trace under half to an unresolved V gene and leave the rest unexplained. The sample yields roughly 650,000 clones; roughly 97% were counted once. The top ten constitute 0.057% of the sample. Sequences were obtained from naive CD4+ T cells sorted from blood. The cell subset or site label, read with the paper, signifies: CD45RA+ positively selected. These receptors were taken from a woman aged 25 to 39 in good health.

This clone was picked up one time. This chain joins TRBV4-1 and TRBJ1-5; maybe TRBD1 (5 bases). Trimming took 2 bases from V and 5 from J, leaving 19 bases between them. CDR1 and CDR2 from the germline V gene are MGHRA and YSYEKL. The CDR3 consists of 17 residues. The CDR3 is CASSQKMGRGIDQPQHF. Written as DNA, the CDR3 is TGCGCCAGCAGCCAAAAAATGGGTCGGGGGATAGATCAGCCCCAGCATTTT.

A single count supports this clone. The chain couples TRBV7-7 to TRBJ2-7, with 7 bases matching TRBD1. Trimming cost V 2 bases and J 7 bases; bases outside gene matches: 5. The CDR3 is 13 amino acids. CDR1 and CDR2 (germline): SSHAT, FNYEAQ (reference sequence). Written as DNA, the CDR3 is TGTGCCAGCAGCTTACGGACAGGCTCGGAGCAGTACTTC. Translation: CASSLRTGSEQYF.

V usage is TRBV18 and J usage is TRBJ2-7, with D possibly matching TRBD2 (5 bases). Germline V gene lookup returns CDR1 KGHSH and CDR2 LQKENI. The V gene lost 4 bases and the J gene lost 5 bases, with 18 bases spanning the gap. The CDR3 runs 15 residues. In nucleotides, the CDR3 is TGTGCCAGCTCACAACCTTCGACGGGAAAGGACGAGCAGTACTTC. Translating gives CASSQPSTGKDEQYF.

The V gene is TRBV6-4, the J gene TRBJ2-5; 7 nucleotides match TRBD1. Germline-derived CDR1 and CDR2 are MRHNA and SNTAGT. The V segment lost 6 bases and the J segment 4 bases; nucleotides outside the gene matches: 11. The CDR3 totals 15 residues. The CDR3 DNA reads as TGTGCCAGCAGACACGACAGGGATTTGGGAGAGACCCAGTACTTC. This translates into CASRHDRDLGETQYF.

This clone appeared a few times. V is TRBV29-1 and J is TRBJ1-2; TRBD1 might be the D (6 bases). CDR3 length: 11 amino acids. The V gene's germline CDR1 is SQVTM and CDR2 ANQGSEA. V lost 8 bases, J lost 6 bases, and 13 bases lay in between. The DNA of the CDR3 is TGCAGCCTAGGGGGAATCGATGGCTACACCTTC. As protein: CSLGGIDGYTF. Using reference TRBV29-1 and TRBJ1-2 for the parts outside the CDR3, the full variable domain is SAVISQKPSRDICQRGTSLTIQCQVDSQVTMMFWYRQQPGQSLTLIATANQGSEATYESGFVIDKFPISRPNLTFSTLTVSNMSPEDSSIYLCSLGGIDGYTFGSGTRLTVV.

The J gene is TRBJ2-7, the V gene TRBV5-4; possible D gene TRBD1, 6 bases. The V end lost 1 base, the J end lost 7 bases, and 15 bases lay between the germline ends. The CDR3 totals 14 residues. CDR1 and CDR2 (germline): SGHNT, YYREEE (reference sequence). The CDR3 sequence is CASSLFSRGGEQYF. CDR3 sequence (DNA): TGTGCCAGCAGCTTGTTTAGCAGGGGCGGGGAGCAGTACTTC.

The genes are TRBV10-2 and TRBJ1-5, with a tentative D call TRBD1 (5 bases). The germline V and J ends were trimmed by 4 bases and 3 bases, with 7 bases remaining between them. Germline values: CDR1 WSHSY, CDR2 SAAADI. CDR3 length: 13 amino acids. The CDR3 DNA reads TGCGCCAGCAGTGGCAGGGTCAATCAGCCCCAGCATTTT. This encodes CASSGRVNQPQHF.

The chain is built from TRBV9 and TRBJ2-5; D is unclear. Trimming took off 0 bases at V and 7 bases at J, with 10 bases between the two ends. The CDR3 totals 13 residues. Germline CDR1 and CDR2: SGDLS and YYNGEE. The CDR3 spells CASSVVLRGTQYF. DNA for the CDR3: TGTGCCAGCAGCGTAGTACTCAGAGGGACCCAGTACTTC. Based on the CDR3 plus reference TRBV9 and TRBJ2-5, the full variable domain is DSGVTQTPKHLITATGQRVTLRCSPRSGDLSVYWYQQSLDQGLQFLIQYYNGEERAKGNILERFSAQQFPDLHSELNLSSLELGDSALYFCASSVVLRGTQYFGPGTRLLVL.

CDR3 DNA sequence: TGTGCCATCAGTGACCAGGGGATGAACACTGAAGCTTTCTTT. It is translated as CAISDQGMNTEAFF. This chain connects TRBV10-3 to TRBJ1-1; perhaps TRBD1 as D (6 bases). The CDR3 length is 14 residues. V gave up 3 bases and J gave up 0 bases, with 8 bases separating them. The germline V gene has CDR1 ENHRY and CDR2 SYGVKD.

V is TRBV19 and J is TRBJ2-2; D not resolved. The V end lost 3 bases, the J end lost 4 bases, and 12 bases lay between the germline ends. The CDR3 runs 15 residues. CDR1 and CDR2 from the germline V gene are LNHDA and SQIVND (reference sequence). The CDR3 loop reads CASSIVNKITGELFF. The CDR3 region has the DNA TGTGCCAGTAGTATCGTGAACAAAATCACCGGGGAGCTGTTTTTT.

V and J are TRBV19 and TRBJ1-1; D not certain. Trimming took off 0 bases at V and 5 bases at J, with 7 bases between the two ends. The length of the CDR3 is 13 residues. The germline V gene encodes CDR1 LNHDA and CDR2 SQIVND (reference sequence). The CDR3 loop reads CASSIDAVTEAFF. CDR3 in DNA: TGTGCCAGTAGTATAGATGCCGTGACTGAAGCTTTCTTT.

The chain couples TRBV4-1 to TRBJ2-2; TRBD2 matches 13 bases. With 4 bases clipped from V and 3 bases from J, the junction kept 8 bases outside the gene matches. CDR1 is MGHRA, CDR2 YSYEKL, per germline. The CDR3 spans 18 residues. CDR3 protein: CASSRETSGRPDTGELFF. The CDR3 region has the DNA TGCGCCAGCAGCCGAGAGACTAGCGGGAGGCCCGACACCGGGGAGCTGTTTTTT.

The chain uses TRBV28 and TRBJ1-1, with D perhaps matching TRBD1 (5 bases). Germline V gene lookup returns CDR1 MDHEN and CDR2 SYDVKM. CDR3 length equals 15 residues. The V gene lost 2 bases and the J gene lost 4 bases, with 14 bases spanning the gap. The chain's CDR3 is CASSLGGVRGTEAFF. The CDR3 coding sequence is TGTGCCAGCAGTTTAGGTGGGGTTAGGGGCACTGAAGCTTTCTTT.

This CDR3 reads CASSPTPDRVYYNEQFF. The DNA of the CDR3 is TGTGCCAGCAGCCCGACCCCCGACAGGGTATACTACAATGAGCAGTTCTTC. The chain carries TRBV5-6 and TRBJ2-1, with TRBD1 matching 7 bases. The CDR3 has 17 amino acids. CDR1 SGHDT and CDR2 YYEEEE come from the germline V gene. Unmatched junction bases numbered 13, after V lost 4 bases and J lost 3 bases. Based on the CDR3 plus reference TRBV5-6 and TRBJ2-1, the full variable domain is DAGVTQSPTHLIKTRGQQVTLRCSPKSGHDTVSWYQQALGQGPQFIFQYYEEEERQRGNFPDRFSGHQFPNYSSELNVNALLLGDSALYLCASSPTPDRVYYNEQFFGPGTRLTVL.

This clone was observed a single time. This CDR3 reads CASSLFIGGGTYGYTF. CDR3 bases: TGTGCCAGCAGTTTATTTATAGGGGGGGGAACCTATGGCTACACCTTC. V is TRBV28 and J is TRBJ1-2, with D perhaps matching TRBD1 (6 bases). Germline lookup yields CDR1 MDHEN and CDR2 SYDVKM. The CDR3 extends over 16 amino acids. Between the trimmed V and J ends, which lost 1 base and 4 bases, there was a span of 16 bases.

A note on this clone: Other DNA sequences in the same sample also yield this CDR3. This chain uses TRBV5-1 with TRBJ2-7; D is unclear. Per the germline V gene, CDR1 is SGHRS and CDR2 is YFSETQ. CDR3 length: 13 residues. Trimming cost V 1 base and J 0 bases, with 5 bases left between them. CDR3 amino acids: CASSLLVSYEQYF. For the CDR3, the DNA is TGCGCCAGCAGCTTGCTAGTCTCCTACGAGCAGTACTTC.

V and J are TRBV2 and TRBJ2-2, with 8 bases identical to TRBD1. V lost 3 bases and J lost 0; bases outside the gene matches: 3. The germline V gene encodes CDR1 SNHLY and CDR2 FYNNEI. The CDR3 totals 16 residues. CDR3 loop: CASSDAGGANTGELFF. The CDR3 DNA is TGTGCCAGCAGTGACGCAGGGGGCGCGAACACCGGGGAGCTGTTTTTT.

This clone was seen only once. The chain employs TRBV28 and TRBJ1-2; weak D call: TRBD1 (5 bases). Trimming removed 6 bases from V and 5 bases from J, with 10 bases in between. CDR1 and CDR2 (germline): MDHEN, SYDVKM. The CDR3 spans 12 residues. The CDR3 nucleotides read TGTGCCAGCAGGGACACGACGTATGGCTACACCTTC. Protein sequence: CASRDTTYGYTF.

This clone showed up just once. The chain couples TRBV29-1 to TRBJ1-1; no clear D gene. Germline CDR1 reads SQVTM; CDR2 reads ANQGSEA. Deletions cut 1 base from V and 5 bases from J, with 11 bases between. This CDR3 has 13 amino acids. In nucleotides, the CDR3 is TGCAGCGTTGAAGCTAAACTGAGGACTGAAGCTTTCTTT. It yields the protein CSVEAKLRTEAFF.

The CDR3 nucleotides read TGTGCCAGTAGGGGGGACAGGTCCTACGAGCAGTACTTC. It yields the protein CASRGDRSYEQYF. V gene TRBV19 combines with J gene TRBJ2-5; TRBD1 matches at 8 bases. Judging by the DNA end, TRBJ2-7 fits better; the J call may be wrong. The germline V gene has CDR1 LNHDA and CDR2 SQIVND (reference sequence). The CDR3 spans 13 residues.

The CDR3 DNA sequence: TGTGCCACCAGCAGAGGAAACCCAGCTCACAGCTCCTACGAGCAGTACTTC. Protein product: CATSRGNPAHSSYEQYF. The chain employs TRBV15 and TRBJ2-7; D call uncertain. Trimming left V 1 base short and J 0 bases short, with 16 bases between. This CDR3 region has 17 residues. The germline gives CDR1 LNHNV, CDR2 YYDKDF (reference sequence).

The CDR3 bases are TGTGCCAGCAGCGTTACAGGAGACTATGGCTACACCTTC. Its protein product is CASSVTGDYGYTF. The chain links TRBV7-9 to TRBJ1-2, with D possibly matching TRBD1 (5 bases). This CDR3 spans 13 amino acids. V was shortened by 5 bases and J by 3 bases, with 10 bases between the two germline ends. Germline assignment: CDR1 SEHNR and CDR2 FQNEAQ (reference sequence). Filled out from reference TRBV7-9 and TRBJ1-2, the complete variable domain reads DTGVSQNPRHKITKRGQNVTFRCDPISEHNRLYWYRQTLGQGPEFLTYFQNEAQLEKSRLLSDRFSAERPKGSFSTLEIQRTEQGDSAMYLCASSVTGDYGYTFGSGTRLTVV.

The chain couples TRBV7-9 to TRBJ1-5; 9 bases are shared with TRBD1. Trimming took 4 bases from V and 3 from J; bases not matched to a gene: 4. Germline-derived CDR1 and CDR2 are SEHNR and FQNEAQ (reference sequence). The CDR3 covers 15 residues. In DNA form, the CDR3 reads TGTGCCAGCAGCTCCGGGACAGGGTACAATCAGCCCCAGCATTTT. Translating gives CASSSGTGYNQPQHF.

V and J are TRBV7-3 and TRBJ2-1; D tentatively fits TRBD1 or TRBD2 (5 bases each). The CDR3 has 16 residues. Germline lookup yields CDR1 SGHTA and CDR2 FQGTGA. Trimming removed 5 bases at V and 9 bases at J, with 23 bases between. CDR3 loop: CASSAQGPTVGGEQFF. The CDR3 bases are TGTGCCAGCAGCGCCCAGGGACCGACTGTGGGCGGTGAGCAGTTCTTC.

The chain has TRBV28 and TRBJ2-3; D not certain. The CDR3 has 13 amino acids. Germline loops: CDR1 MDHEN, CDR2 SYDVKM. V was pared by 1 base and J by 4 bases, with 6 bases between. In nucleotides, the CDR3 is TGTGCCAGCAGTTTATACCGAGCAGATACGCAGTATTTT. The encoded protein is CASSLYRADTQYF.

This clone was seen only once. The chain recombines TRBV2 with TRBJ2-7; D is ambiguous. The germline gives CDR1 SNHLY, CDR2 FYNNEI. Trimming shortened V by 0 bases and J by 9 bases, and 18 bases separated the two germline ends. The CDR3 contains 15 residues. In DNA, the CDR3 is TGTGCCAGCAGTGAAGCCGAGACATTCGCCGCCGCGCAGTACTTC. It codes for CASSEAETFAAAQYF.

J is TRBJ2-2 and V is TRBV7-3; a possible D gene is TRBD2 (5 bases). The V gene lost 7 bases and the J gene lost 7 bases, with 16 bases spanning the gap. The CDR3 is 14 residues long. Germline values: CDR1 SGHTA, CDR2 FQGTGA. The CDR3 spells CASINNPGDGELFF. CDR3 nucleotides: TGTGCCAGCATAAATAACCCCGGGGACGGGGAGCTGTTTTTT.

CDR3 nucleotides: TGTGCCAGCTCACCACCGCCGACAGCAAGCTCCTACGAGCAGTACTTC. Translated, it gives CASSPPPTASSYEQYF. The chain couples TRBV18 to TRBJ2-7, with D possibly matching TRBD1 (5 bases). The CDR3 length is 16 residues. CDR1 and CDR2 (germline): KGHSH, LQKENI. V was clipped by 0 bases and J by 0 bases, with 12 bases between them.

This sequence joins TRBV7-9 and TRBJ1-1; 11 bases are a match to TRBD1. The CDR3 runs 17 residues. The ends lost 3 bases at V and 0 bases at J; junction bases unmatched: 6. Germline assignment: CDR1 SEHNR and CDR2 FQNEAQ (reference sequence). This chain's CDR3 is CASSFGTGGRVNTEAFF. The DNA for the CDR3 is TGTGCCAGCAGCTTCGGGACAGGGGGGAGGGTGAACACTGAAGCTTTCTTT. Drawing the rest from reference TRBV7-9 and TRBJ1-1, the complete variable domain is DTGVSQNPRHKITKRGQNVTFRCDPISEHNRLYWYRQTLGQGPEFLTYFQNEAQLEKSRLLSDRFSAERPKGSFSTLEIQRTEQGDSAMYLCASSFGTGGRVNTEAFFGQGTRLTVV.

The chain is built from TRBV13 and TRBJ1-1; the D is unclear. Germline assignment: CDR1 PRHDT and CDR2 FYEKMQ (reference sequence). V shed 1 base and J shed 3 bases, with 24 bases lying between them. The CDR3 runs 19 residues. The CDR3 loop is CASSLEVRMPESKDTEAFF. CDR3 nucleotide sequence: TGTGCCAGCAGCTTAGAGGTGAGGATGCCTGAAAGTAAGGACACTGAAGCTTTCTTT.